Each of the 11 T cell receptor beta chains below was sequenced from the same sample in a study of regulatory T cells in long-lasting Graves disease. The time point here: newly diagnosed GD, antithyroid drugs for less than 3 months. RNA isolated from PBMCs was used to make the TCR library. CDR3 regions were amplified by Arm-PCR using iRepertoire HTBI primers to build TCR beta libraries. MiXCR was run by TCRdb on the multiplex PCR reads, yielding one entry per CDR3 protein. The sample has hundreds of thousands of distinct CDR3 sequences, approximately 15% seen once; the top ten hold around 19%. In addition, the sample was reused for a study of T cells in Graves' hyperthyroidism and ophthalmopathy.

Source: peripheral blood mononuclear cells (PBMCs), taken at new diagnosis, from a patient treated with antithyroid drugs. The receptors shown here come from a woman aged 25-40 years with Graves disease.

In this sample, this clonotype turned up a few times. This chain uses TRBV27 with TRBJ1-6; D is possibly TRBD1 (5 bases). V was pared by 7 bases and J by 7 bases, with 23 bases between. This CDR3 region has 17 residues. The V gene's germline CDR1 is MNHEY and CDR2 SMNVEV (reference sequence). The CDR3 DNA sequence: TGTGCCAGCACCAAGGCTTCTGGGGGAAAAAGAAATTCACCCCTCCACTTT. It is translated as CASTKASGGKRNSPLHF.

The V call is TRBV20-1, the J call TRBJ1-6; 11 positions agree with TRBD1. Germline CDR1 DFQATT, CDR2 SNEGSKA (reference sequence). The CDR3 loop spans 14 amino acids. V lost 5 bases and J lost 10; bases outside the gene matches: 7. As DNA, the CDR3 is TGCAGTGCTCCGGACAGGGGGCGAGTATCACCCCTCCACTTT. Encoded protein: CSAPDRGRVSPLHF.

The chain uses TRBV7-9 and TRBJ2-5, with 9 bases matching TRBD2. Per the germline V gene, CDR1 is SEHNR and CDR2 is FQNEAQ (reference sequence). V gave up 5 bases and J gave up 1 base; unmatched junction bases: 8. The CDR3 totals 16 residues. CDR3 protein: CASSNSGREGQETQYF. The CDR3 nucleotides are TGTGCCAGCAGCAATTCGGGGCGGGAGGGCCAAGAGACCCAGTACTTC.

To note about this clonotype: This likely stems from a read error, as it lies one base from a far larger clone. V and J are TRBV7-2 and TRBJ2-3; a weak D match, TRBD1 (6 bases). CDR1 SGHTA and CDR2 FQGNSA come from the germline V gene. There are 11 residues in the CDR3. The V gene lost 5 bases and the J gene lost 6 bases, with 6 bases spanning the gap. DNA for the CDR3: TGTACCAGCAGCCAGGGGGATACGCAGTATTTT. This codes for CTSSQGDTQYF.

The chain joins TRBV3-1 to TRBJ2-7; a weak D match, TRBD2 (5 bases). The CDR3 has 15 residues. Between the trimmed V and J ends, which lost 1 base and 2 bases, there was a span of 12 bases. CDR1 is LGHDT, CDR2 YNNKEL, per germline (reference sequence). In DNA form, the CDR3 reads TGTGCCAGCAGCCAAGCGGGAAAGCAAGCCTACGAGCAGTACTTC. This encodes CASSQAGKQAYEQYF.

CDR3: CSAIGGNTIYF. CDR3 nucleotides: TGCAGCGCCATTGGGGGAAACACCATATATTTT. V and J are TRBV29-1 and TRBJ1-3; D is unclear. The V gene's germline CDR1 is SQVTM and CDR2 ANQGSEA. CDR3 size: 11 residues. V gave up 7 bases and J gave up 4 bases, with 8 bases separating them.

In this sample, this clonotype turned up many times. V and J are TRBV2 and TRBJ2-7; D unclear. The germline V gene has CDR1 SNHLY and CDR2 FYNNEI. The V end was cut by 7 bases, the J end by 3 bases, with 7 bases between. This CDR3 is built from 11 residues. The DNA of the CDR3 is TGTGCCAGCATGGGCGGCTACGAGCAGTACTTC. Residues: CASMGGYEQYF.

In this sample, this clonotype turned up a few times. The chain is built from TRBV7-9 and TRBJ1-6; D gene ambiguous. Deletions cut 3 bases from V and 12 bases from J, with 12 bases between. CDR3 length equals 13 residues. Germline CDR1 and CDR2: SEHNR and FQNEAQ (reference sequence). As DNA, the CDR3 is TGTGCCAGCAGCTTTGACACAAGACAACCCCTCCACTTT. This encodes CASSFDTRQPLHF.

The V and J genes are TRBV20-1 and TRBJ1-5, with a tentative D call TRBD1 (5 bases). This CDR3 has 13 residues. Germline CDR1 reads DFQATT; CDR2 reads SNEGSKA (reference sequence). Trimming removed 1 base from V and 3 bases from J, with 7 bases in between. This chain's CDR3 is CSARGTLNQPQHF. The DNA for the CDR3 is TGCAGTGCTAGAGGGACACTCAATCAGCCCCAGCATTTT.

This clonotype turned up a few times. This may stem from a read error, because a much larger clone lies one nucleotide away. The genes are TRBV27 and TRBJ2-3; maybe TRBD1 (5 bases). CDR1 is MNHEY, CDR2 SMNVEV, per germline (reference sequence). The CDR3 has 14 residues. Trimming cost V 2 bases and J 5 bases, with 11 bases left between them. In DNA, the CDR3 is TGTGCCAGCAGTTTACAGCAGGGTGGAGATACGCAGTATTTT. Protein sequence: CASSLQQGGDTQYF.

This clonotype was seen ten or more times. The V call is TRBV6-1, the J call TRBJ2-5; D may be TRBD2 (6 bases). The germline V and J ends were trimmed by 6 bases and 1 base, with 9 bases remaining between them. The CDR3 covers 13 residues. From germline, CDR1 is MNHNS and CDR2 SASEGT. CDR3 protein: CASRAGSQETQYF. DNA of the CDR3: TGTGCCAGCAGAGCGGGTAGCCAAGAGACCCAGTACTTC.